The clone carrying this TCR beta chain was counted at least ten times. Its antigen is currently unknown. Attached unique molecular identifiers marked individual cDNA molecules. MiXCR was run by TCRdb on the 5' RACE reads, yielding one entry per CDR3 protein. The table shows around 35,000 distinct CDR3 sequences, with under 6% occurring only once. The source of the sample is a study of early T cells in non-severe SARS-CoV-2 infection. Overall study: The study sequenced bulk RNA from unsorted whole blood, with chains unpaired.

General study points: Matches to VDJdb favored anti-spike CD8 responses and missed private and CD4 specificities.

The CDR3 loop spans 15 amino acids. CDR1 and CDR2 (germline): MDHEN, SYDVKM. V was pared by 2 bases and J by 5 bases, with 15 bases between. Sequenced sample: whole blood. The clonotype was recovered from an adult who was a healthcare worker with PCR-confirmed SARS-CoV-2 infection or an uninfected control (not recorded which). J is TRBJ2-5 and V is TRBV28; D is perhaps TRBD1 (5 bases). The CDR3 loop reads CASSLRVRVRETQYF. The DNA of the CDR3 is TGTGCCAGCAGTTTAAGGGTCAGGGTGAGGGAGACCCAGTACTTC.